The present TCR beta chain was sequenced within a study of memory CD4+ T cells and cytomegalovirus serostatus. Across the study: Of the healthy Belgian adults, 8 to 10 were CMV seropositive and 20 to 30 seronegative. General study findings and limits: Median bootstrapped AUC for CMV status was about 0.95 originally, less than 0.93 US-trained.

Generated by immunoSEQ multiplex PCR, the TCRdb table keeps only in-frame clones and is missing some. The table lists 70,000 to 90,000 clones, about 73% of them singletons. With regard to this clone: Antigen specificity is unknown.

Single viable CD3+CD4+CD8-CD45RO+ cells were sorted as the memory CD4+ T cells. This receptor was taken from an adult in good health and CMV-seropositive. What was sequenced was memory CD4+ T cells from blood.

CDR3: CASSEGQPNTEAFF. As DNA, the CDR3 is TGTGCCAGCAGTGAGGGACAGCCGAACACTGAAGCTTTCTTT. The genes are TRBV6-1 and TRBJ1-1; 7 positions match TRBD1. CDR1 MNHNS and CDR2 SASEGT come from the germline V gene. The CDR3 spans 14 residues. V trimming: 3 bases; J trimming: 1 base; junction bases outside the gene matches: 2.